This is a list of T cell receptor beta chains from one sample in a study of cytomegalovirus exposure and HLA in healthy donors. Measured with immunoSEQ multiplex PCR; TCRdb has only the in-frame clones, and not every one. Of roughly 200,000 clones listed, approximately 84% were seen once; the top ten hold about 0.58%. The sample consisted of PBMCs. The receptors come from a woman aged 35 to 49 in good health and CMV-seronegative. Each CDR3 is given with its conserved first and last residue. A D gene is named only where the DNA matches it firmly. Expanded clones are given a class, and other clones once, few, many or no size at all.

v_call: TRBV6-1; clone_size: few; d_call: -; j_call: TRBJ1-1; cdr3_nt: TGTGCCAGCAGTGCCTACAGGGCGGGAGCTTTCTTT; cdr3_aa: CASSAYRAGAFF
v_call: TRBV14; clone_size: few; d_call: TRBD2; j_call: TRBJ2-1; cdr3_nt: TGTGCCAGCAGCCCTAGCGGGAGCTCCTACAATGAGCAGTTCTTC; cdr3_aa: CASSPSGSSYNEQFF
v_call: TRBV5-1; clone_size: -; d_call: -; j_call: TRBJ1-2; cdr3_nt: TGCGCCAGCAGTTCATCCTATGGCTACACCTTC; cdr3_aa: CASSSSYGYTF
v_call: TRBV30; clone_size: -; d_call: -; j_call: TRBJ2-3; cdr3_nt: TGTGCCTGGAGTACCGGGGGAGATACGCAGTATTTT; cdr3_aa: CAWSTGGDTQYF
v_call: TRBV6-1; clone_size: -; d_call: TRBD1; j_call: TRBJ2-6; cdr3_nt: TGTGCCAGCAGTGAAGCGCCAACCCCCGGGACAGGGAACGTCCTGACTTTC; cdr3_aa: CASSEAPTPGTGNVLTF
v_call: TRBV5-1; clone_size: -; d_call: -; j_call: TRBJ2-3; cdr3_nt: TGCGCCAGCAGCTTGGTGCCGGGGGTGGGCACAGATACGCAGTATTTT; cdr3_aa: CASSLVPGVGTDTQYF
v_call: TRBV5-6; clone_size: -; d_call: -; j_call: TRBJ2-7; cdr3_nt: TGTGCCAGCAGCTTGGACAGAGCCTACGAGCAGTACTTC; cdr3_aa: CASSLDRAYEQYF
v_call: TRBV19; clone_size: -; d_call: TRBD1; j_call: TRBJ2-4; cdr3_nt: TGTGCCAGTAGTATTCCGGGGACAGGGGATCGGGGCATTCAGTACTTC; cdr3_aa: CASSIPGTGDRGIQYF
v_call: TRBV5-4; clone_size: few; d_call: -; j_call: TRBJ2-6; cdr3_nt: TGTGCCAGCAGCATAGAATCTGGGGCCAACGTCCTGACTTTC; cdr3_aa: CASSIESGANVLTF
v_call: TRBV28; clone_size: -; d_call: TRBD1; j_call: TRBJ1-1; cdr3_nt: TGTGCCAGCAGTTCCCCCGCCAGGGGGTATCGCACTGAAGCTTTCTTT; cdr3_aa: CASSSPARGYRTEAFF
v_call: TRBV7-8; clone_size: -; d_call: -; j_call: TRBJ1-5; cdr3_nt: TGTGCCAGCAGCACTCGGGACTTTGGGGGGCCCCAGCATTTT; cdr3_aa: CASSTRDFGGPQHF
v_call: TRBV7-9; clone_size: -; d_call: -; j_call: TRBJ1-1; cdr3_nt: TGTGCCAGCAGCTTTAAGACAGACGAAGCTTTCTTT; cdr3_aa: CASSFKTDEAFF
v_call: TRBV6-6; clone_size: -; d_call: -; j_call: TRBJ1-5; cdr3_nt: TGTGCCAGCAGTGCGTCCCCGGATCAGCCCCAGCATTTT; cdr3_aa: CASSASPDQPQHF
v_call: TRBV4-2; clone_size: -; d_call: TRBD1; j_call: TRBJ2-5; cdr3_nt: TGTGCCAGCAGCCAAGCAGACAGGGCGTCCGGGGAGACCCAGTACTTC; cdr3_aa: CASSQADRASGETQYF
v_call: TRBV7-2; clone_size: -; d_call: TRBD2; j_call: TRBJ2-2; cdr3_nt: TGTGCCAGCAGCCCCCTTACTAGCGGGAACACCGGGGAGCTGTTTTTT; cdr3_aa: CASSPLTSGNTGELFF
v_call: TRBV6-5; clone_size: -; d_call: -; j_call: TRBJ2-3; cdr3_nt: TGTGCCAGCAGCCAAGGTAGCAGAAGCACAGATACGCAGTATTTT; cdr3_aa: CASSQGSRSTDTQYF
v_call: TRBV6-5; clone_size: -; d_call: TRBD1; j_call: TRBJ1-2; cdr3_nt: TGTGCCAGCAGGGGGACAGCCTATGGCTACACCTTC; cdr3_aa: CASRGTAYGYTF
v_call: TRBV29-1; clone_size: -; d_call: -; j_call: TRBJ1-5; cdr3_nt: TGCAGCGTTGCAGTGGACAGCAGTAATAGCAATCAGCCCCAGCATTTT; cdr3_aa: CSVAVDSSNSNQPQHF
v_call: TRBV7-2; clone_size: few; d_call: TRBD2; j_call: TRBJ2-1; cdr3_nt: TGTGCCAGCAGCTTAGCAGCGGGGGCTTACAATGAGCAGTTCTTC; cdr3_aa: CASSLAAGAYNEQFF
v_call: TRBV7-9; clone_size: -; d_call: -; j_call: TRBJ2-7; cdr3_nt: TGTGCCAGCAGCTTAGGTGGAGGAGGGGCAAGGGACTACGAGCAGTACTTC; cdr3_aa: CASSLGGGGARDYEQYF
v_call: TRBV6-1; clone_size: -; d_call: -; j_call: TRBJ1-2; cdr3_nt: TGTGCCAGCAGGGGGACCTCCGGGGGGTTCACCTTC; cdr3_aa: CASRGTSGGFTF
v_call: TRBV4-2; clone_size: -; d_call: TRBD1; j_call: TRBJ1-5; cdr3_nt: TGTGCCAGCAGCCAATGGACAGGGGAAGGGATCGGACCCCAGCATTTT; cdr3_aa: CASSQWTGEGIGPQHF
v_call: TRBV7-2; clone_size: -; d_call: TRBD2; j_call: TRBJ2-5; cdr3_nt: TGTGCCAGCAGCTCCCTCAGCGGGGGAATCCAAGAGACCCAGTACTTC; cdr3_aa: CASSSLSGGIQETQYF
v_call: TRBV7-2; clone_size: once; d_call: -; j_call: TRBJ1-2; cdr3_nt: TGTGCCAGCAGCTTGTCTACAGTCCGTAACTATGGCTACACCTTC; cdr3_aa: CASSLSTVRNYGYTF
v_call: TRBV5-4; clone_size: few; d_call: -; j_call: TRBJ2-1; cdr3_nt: TGTGCCAGCAGCTTCGACGGTGAGGGGGATGAGCAGTTCTTC; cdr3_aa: CASSFDGEGDEQFF
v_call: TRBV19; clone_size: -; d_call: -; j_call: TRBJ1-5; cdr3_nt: TGTGCCAGTAGTATCTCGACAGGCCAAGGGCAGCCCCAGCATTTT; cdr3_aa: CASSISTGQGQPQHF
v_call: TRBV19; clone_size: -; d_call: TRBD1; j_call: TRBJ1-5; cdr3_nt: TGTGCCAGTAGTATTACGGGACAGGGGAATCAGCCCCAGCATTTT; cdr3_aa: CASSITGQGNQPQHF
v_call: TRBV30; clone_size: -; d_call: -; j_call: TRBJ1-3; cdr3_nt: TGTGCCTGGAGGGGTGCAGGGAGGTCGGGAAACACCATATATTTT; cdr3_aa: CAWRGAGRSGNTIYF
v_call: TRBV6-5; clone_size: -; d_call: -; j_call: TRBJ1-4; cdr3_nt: TGTGCCAGCAGTCTCAGGGGAGGGATGGAAAAACTGTTTTTT; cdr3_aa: CASSLRGGMEKLFF
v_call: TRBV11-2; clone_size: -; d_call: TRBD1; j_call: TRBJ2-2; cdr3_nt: TGTGCCAGCAGTCATCCGGGACAGAGGAACACCGGGGAGCTGTTTTTT; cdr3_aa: CASSHPGQRNTGELFF